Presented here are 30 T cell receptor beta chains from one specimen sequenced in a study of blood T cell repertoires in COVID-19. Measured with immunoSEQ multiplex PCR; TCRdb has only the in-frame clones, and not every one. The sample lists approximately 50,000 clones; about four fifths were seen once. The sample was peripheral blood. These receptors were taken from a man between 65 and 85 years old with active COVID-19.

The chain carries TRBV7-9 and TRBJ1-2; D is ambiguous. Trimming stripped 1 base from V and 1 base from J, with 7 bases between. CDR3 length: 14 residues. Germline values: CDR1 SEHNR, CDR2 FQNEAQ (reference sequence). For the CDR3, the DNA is TGTGCCAGCAGCTTAGAATCAGATAACTATGGCTACACCTTC. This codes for CASSLESDNYGYTF.

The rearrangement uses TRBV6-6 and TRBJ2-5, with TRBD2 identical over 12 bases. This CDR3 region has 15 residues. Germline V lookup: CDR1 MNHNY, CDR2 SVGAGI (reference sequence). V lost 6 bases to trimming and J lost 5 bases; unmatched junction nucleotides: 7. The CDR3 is CASRRTSGIYETQYF. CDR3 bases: TGTGCCAGCAGGCGGACTAGCGGGATTTATGAGACCCAGTACTTC.

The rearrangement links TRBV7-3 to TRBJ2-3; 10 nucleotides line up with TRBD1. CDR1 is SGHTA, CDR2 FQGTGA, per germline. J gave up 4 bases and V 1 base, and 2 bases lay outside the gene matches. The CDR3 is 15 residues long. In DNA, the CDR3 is TGTGCCAGCAGCTTAAACGGACAGGGGGCAGATACGCAGTATTTT. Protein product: CASSLNGQGADTQYF.

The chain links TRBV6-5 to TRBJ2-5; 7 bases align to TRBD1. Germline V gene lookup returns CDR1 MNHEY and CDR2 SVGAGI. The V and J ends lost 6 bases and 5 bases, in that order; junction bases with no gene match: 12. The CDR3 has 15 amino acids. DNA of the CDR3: TGTGCCAGCAGGCCGGACAGGAATAGGGCGGAGACCCAGTACTTC. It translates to CASRPDRNRAETQYF.

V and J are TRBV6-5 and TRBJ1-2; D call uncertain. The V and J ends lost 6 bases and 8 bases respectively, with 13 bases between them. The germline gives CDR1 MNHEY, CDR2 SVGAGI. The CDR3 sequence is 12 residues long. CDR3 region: CASRREGWGYTF. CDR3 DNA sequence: TGTGCCAGCAGGAGGGAGGGTTGGGGCTACACCTTC.

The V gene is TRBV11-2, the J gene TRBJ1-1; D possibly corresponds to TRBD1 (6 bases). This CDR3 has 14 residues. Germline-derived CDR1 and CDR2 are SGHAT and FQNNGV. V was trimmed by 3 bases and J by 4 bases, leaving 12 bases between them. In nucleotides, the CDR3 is TGTGCCAGCAGCTTCGACAGGATATTCACTGAAGCTTTCTTT. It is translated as CASSFDRIFTEAFF.

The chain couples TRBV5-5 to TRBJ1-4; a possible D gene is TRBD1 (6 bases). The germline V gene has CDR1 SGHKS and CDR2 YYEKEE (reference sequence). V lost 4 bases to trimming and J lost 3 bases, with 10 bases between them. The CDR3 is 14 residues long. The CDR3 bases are TGTGCCAGCAGCCGGACAGCAGCTAATGAAAAACTGTTTTTT. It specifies CASSRTAANEKLFF.

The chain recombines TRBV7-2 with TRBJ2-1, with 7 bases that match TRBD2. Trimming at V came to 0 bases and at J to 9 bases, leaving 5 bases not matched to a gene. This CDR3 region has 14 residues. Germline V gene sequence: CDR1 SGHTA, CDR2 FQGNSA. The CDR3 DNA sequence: TGTGCCAGCAGCTTAGCGGGAGGGTATTTTGAGCAGTTCTTC. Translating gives CASSLAGGYFEQFF.

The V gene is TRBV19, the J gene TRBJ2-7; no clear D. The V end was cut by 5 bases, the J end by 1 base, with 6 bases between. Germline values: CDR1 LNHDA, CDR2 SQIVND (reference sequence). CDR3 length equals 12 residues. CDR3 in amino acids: CASSGESYEQYF. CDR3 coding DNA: TGTGCCAGTAGTGGAGAATCCTACGAGCAGTACTTC.

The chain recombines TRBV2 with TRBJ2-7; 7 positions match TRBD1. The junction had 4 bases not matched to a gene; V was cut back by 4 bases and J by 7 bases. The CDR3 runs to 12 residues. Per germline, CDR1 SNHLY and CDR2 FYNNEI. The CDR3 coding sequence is TGTGCCAGCAGTGGGACAGGTGTAGAGCAGTACTTC. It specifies CASSGTGVEQYF.

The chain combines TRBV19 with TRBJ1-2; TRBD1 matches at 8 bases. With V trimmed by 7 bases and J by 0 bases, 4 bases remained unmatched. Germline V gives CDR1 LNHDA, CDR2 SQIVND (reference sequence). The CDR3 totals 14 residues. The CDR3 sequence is CASKGTGANYGYTF. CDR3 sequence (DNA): TGTGCCAGTAAAGGGACAGGAGCTAACTATGGCTACACCTTC. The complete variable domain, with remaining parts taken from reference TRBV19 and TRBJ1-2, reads DGGITQSPKYLFRKEGQNVTLSCEQNLNHDAMYWYRQDPGQGLRLIYYSQIVNDFQKGDIAEGYSVSREKKESFPLTVTSAQKNPTAFYLCASKGTGANYGYTFGSGTRLTVV.

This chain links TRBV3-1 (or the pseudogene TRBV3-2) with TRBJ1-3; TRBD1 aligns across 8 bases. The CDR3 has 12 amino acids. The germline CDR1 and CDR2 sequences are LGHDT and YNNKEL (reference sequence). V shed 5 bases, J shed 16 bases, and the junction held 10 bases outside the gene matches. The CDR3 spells CASSLPGQDPYF. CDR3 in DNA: TGTGCCAGCAGCTTACCGGGACAGGATCCGTATTTT.

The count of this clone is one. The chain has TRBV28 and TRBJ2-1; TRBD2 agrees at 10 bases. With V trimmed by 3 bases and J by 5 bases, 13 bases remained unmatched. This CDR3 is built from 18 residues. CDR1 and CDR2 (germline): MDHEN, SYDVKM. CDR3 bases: TGTGCCAGCAGTTTGGTAGGGCTAGCGGGAGTCGGGGACAATGAGCAGTTCTTC. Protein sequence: CASSLVGLAGVGDNEQFF.

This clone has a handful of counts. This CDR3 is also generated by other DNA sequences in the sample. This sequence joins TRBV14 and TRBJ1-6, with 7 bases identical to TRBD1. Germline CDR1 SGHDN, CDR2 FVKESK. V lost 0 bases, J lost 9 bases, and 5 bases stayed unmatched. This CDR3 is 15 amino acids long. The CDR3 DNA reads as TGTGCCAGCAGCCAAGAGGGGCAGGGGGGTTCACCCCTCCACTTT. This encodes CASSQEGQGGSPLHF.

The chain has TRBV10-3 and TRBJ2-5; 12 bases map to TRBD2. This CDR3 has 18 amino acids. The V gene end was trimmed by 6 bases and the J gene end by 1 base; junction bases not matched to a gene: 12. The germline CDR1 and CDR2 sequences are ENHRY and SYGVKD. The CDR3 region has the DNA TGTGCCATCAGCCCCGGACTAGCGGGGAGGGCCGCCCAAGAGACCCAGTACTTC. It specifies CAISPGLAGRAAQETQYF.

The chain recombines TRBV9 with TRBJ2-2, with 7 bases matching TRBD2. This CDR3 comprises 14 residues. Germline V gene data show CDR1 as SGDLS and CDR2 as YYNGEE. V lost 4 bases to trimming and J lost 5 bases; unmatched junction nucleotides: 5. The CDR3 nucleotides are TGTGCCAGCAGCCCCCCGGGACTAACCGGGGAGCTGTTTTTT. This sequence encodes CASSPPGLTGELFF.

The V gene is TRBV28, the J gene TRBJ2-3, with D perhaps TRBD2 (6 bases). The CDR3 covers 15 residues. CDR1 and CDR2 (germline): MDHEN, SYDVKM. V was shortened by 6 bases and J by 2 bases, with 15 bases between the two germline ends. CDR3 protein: CASSPGLTTTDTQYF. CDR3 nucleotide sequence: TGTGCCAGCAGCCCGGGACTCACAACCACAGATACGCAGTATTTT.

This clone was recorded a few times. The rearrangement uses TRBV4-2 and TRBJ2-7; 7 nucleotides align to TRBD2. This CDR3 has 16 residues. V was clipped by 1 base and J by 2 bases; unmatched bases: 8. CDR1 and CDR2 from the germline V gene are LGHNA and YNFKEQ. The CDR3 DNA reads TGTGCCAGCAGCCAAGGGGACGGGAGGATGCCCTACGAGCAGTACTTC. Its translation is CASSQGDGRMPYEQYF.

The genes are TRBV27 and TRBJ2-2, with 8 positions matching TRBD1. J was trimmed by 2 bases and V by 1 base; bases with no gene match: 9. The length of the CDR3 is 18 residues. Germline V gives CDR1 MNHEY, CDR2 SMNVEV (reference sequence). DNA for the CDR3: TGTGCCAGCAGTTTATATATCCCCGGACAGGGCAACACCGGGGAGCTGTTTTTT. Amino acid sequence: CASSLYIPGQGNTGELFF.

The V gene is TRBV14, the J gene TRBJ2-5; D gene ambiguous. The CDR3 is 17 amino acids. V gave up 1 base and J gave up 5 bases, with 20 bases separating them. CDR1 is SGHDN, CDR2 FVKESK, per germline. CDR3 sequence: CASSQVFRSGFWETQYF. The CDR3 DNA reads TGTGCCAGCAGCCAAGTATTTAGGTCAGGATTTTGGGAGACCCAGTACTTC. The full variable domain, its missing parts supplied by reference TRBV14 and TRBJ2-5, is EAGVTQFPSHSVIEKGQTVTLRCDPISGHDNLYWYRRVMGKEIKFLLHFVKESKQDESGMPNNRFLAERTGGTYSTLKVQPAELEDSGVYFCASSQVFRSGFWETQYFGPGTRLLVL.

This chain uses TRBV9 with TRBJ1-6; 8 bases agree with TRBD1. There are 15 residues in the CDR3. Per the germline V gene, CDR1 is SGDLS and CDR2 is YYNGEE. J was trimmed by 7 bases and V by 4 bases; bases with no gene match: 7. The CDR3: CASSSPGQANSPLHF. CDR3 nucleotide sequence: TGTGCCAGCAGCTCTCCGGGACAGGCCAATTCACCCCTCCACTTT.

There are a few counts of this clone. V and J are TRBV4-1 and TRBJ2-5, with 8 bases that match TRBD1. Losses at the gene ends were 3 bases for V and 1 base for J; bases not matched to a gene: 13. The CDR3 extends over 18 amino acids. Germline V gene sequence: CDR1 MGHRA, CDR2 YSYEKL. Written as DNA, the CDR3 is TGCGCCAGCAGCCAGCCAGCGTCAGGGGGCTCCCGCCAAGAGACCCAGTACTTC. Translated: CASSQPASGGSRQETQYF.

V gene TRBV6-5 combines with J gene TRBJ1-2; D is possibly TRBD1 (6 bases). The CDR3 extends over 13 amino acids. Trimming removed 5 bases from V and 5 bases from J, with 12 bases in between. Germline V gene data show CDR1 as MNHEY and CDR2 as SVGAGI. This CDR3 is CASSPGHQYGYTF. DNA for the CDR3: TGTGCCAGCAGTCCGGGACACCAGTATGGCTACACCTTC.

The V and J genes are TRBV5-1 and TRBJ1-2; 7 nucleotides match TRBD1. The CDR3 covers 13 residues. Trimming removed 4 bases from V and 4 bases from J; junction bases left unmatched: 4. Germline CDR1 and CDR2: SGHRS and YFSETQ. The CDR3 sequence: CASSQTGTYGYTF. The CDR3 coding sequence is TGCGCCAGCAGCCAGACAGGGACCTATGGCTACACCTTC.

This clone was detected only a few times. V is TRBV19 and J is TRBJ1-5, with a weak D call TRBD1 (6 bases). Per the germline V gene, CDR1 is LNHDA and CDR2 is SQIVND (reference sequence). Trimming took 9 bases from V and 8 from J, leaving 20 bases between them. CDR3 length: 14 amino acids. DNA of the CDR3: TGTGCCAGCCGCTTGGCGGGGGGCTTTGAGCCCCAGCATTTT. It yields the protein CASRLAGGFEPQHF.

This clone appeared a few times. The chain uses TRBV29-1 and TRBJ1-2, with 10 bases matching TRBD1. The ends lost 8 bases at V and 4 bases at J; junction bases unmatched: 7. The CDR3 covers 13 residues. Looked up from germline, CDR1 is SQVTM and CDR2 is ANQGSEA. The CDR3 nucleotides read TGCAGCACCGGGACAGGGGATGGCTATGGCTACACCTTC. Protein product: CSTGTGDGYGYTF.

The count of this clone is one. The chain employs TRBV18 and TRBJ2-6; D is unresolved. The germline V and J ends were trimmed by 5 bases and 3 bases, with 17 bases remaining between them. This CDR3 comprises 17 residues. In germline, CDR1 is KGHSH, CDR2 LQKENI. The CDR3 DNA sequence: TGTGCCAGCTCATCCAACCGACTCAAAGGTGGGGCCAACGTCCTGACTTTC. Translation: CASSSNRLKGGANVLTF. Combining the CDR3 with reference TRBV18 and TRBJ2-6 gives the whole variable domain NAGVMQNPRHLVRRRGQEARLRCSPMKGHSHVYWYRQLPEEGLKFMVYLQKENIIDESGMPKERFSAEFPKEGPSILRIQQVVRGDSAAYFCASSSNRLKGGANVLTFGAGSRLTVL.

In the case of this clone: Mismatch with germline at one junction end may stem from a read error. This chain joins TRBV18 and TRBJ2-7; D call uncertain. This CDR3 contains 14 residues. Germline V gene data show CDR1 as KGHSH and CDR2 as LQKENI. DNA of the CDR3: TGTGCCAGCTCACCACCGAGCACAGTCTACCAGCAGTACTTC. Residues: CASSPPSTVYQQYF.

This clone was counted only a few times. CDR3 coding DNA: TGTGCCAGCAGCGTAGAAGCTAGCGGAACCACAGATACGCAGTATTTT. It yields the protein CASSVEASGTTDTQYF. The chain couples TRBV9 to TRBJ2-3, with 7 bases fitting TRBD2. The CDR3 has 16 amino acids. The germline CDR1 and CDR2 sequences are SGDLS and YYNGEE. V lost 0 bases to trimming and J lost 2 bases; unmatched junction nucleotides: 6.

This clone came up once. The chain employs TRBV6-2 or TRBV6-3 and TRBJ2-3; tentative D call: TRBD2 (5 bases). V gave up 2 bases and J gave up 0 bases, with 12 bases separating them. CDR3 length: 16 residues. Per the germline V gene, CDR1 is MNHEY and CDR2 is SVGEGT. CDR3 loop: CASSYGEGESTDTQYF. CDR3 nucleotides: TGTGCCAGCAGTTACGGTGAGGGAGAGAGCACAGATACGCAGTATTTT.